This T cell receptor beta chain stems from a study of cytomegalovirus exposure and HLA in healthy donors. Study context: Researchers found that approximately 85% of fewer than 450 genotyped donors fell within the Caucasian-associated ancestry cluster.

Germline CDR1 reads SNHLY; CDR2 reads FYNNEI. V dropped 2 bases and J dropped 5 bases, with 10 bases sitting between them. CDR3 size: 14 residues. Donors showed nominal health when sampled, although they likely had unrecorded immune exposures. General study findings and limits: In vitro experiments confirmed that a few CMV-associated chains were specific for CMV antigens.

The PCR used 60 Vbeta and 13 Jbeta primers. The protocol was immunoSEQ multiplex PCR, while the TCRdb copy is restricted to in-frame clones and leaves out a portion. The sample has 95,000 or so clones, around 86% seen once. Remarks on this clone: Antigen unknown.

This chain connects TRBV2 to TRBJ2-1; no clear D. This sequence was found in a woman aged 70-85 years in good health and CMV-seropositive. The sample was PBMCs. CDR3 nucleotides: TGTGCCAGCAGTGAAAGACACACTGACAATGAGCAGTTCTTC. Its protein is CASSERHTDNEQFF.